Listed here are 12 T cell receptor beta chains from one sample, sequenced in a study of blood T cells in healthy people across ages. Next came a second PCR, run for about 7 to 12 cycles, which used a sample-barcoded 5' primer along with a J-beta primer mix. From the 5' RACE reads, TCRdb called clonotypes with MiXCR, one entry per CDR3 protein. The sample carries 800,000 or so distinct CDR3 sequences, approximately 59% recorded once. What was sequenced was blood. The source of these receptors is a man younger than 40 in good health.

The chain links TRBV4-2 to TRBJ2-5, with 11 bases fitting TRBD2. The J call may be mistaken, given a closer DNA end match to TRBJ2-7. The CDR3 has 16 amino acids. Germline CDR1 reads LGHNA; CDR2 reads YNFKEQ. The CDR3 DNA follows: TGTGCCAGCAGCCCGACTAGCGGGGTCCTCTCCTACGAGCAGTACTTC. As protein: CASSPTSGVLSYEQYF.

The chain couples TRBV3-1 to TRBJ1-1; D is undetermined. With 1 base removed from V and 8 bases from J, the gap between germline ends came to 14 bases. Per the germline V gene, CDR1 is LGHDT and CDR2 is YNNKEL (reference sequence). The CDR3 spans 14 residues. For the CDR3, the DNA is TGTGCCAGCAGCCAAGGAAGAGGGATTTCGGAAGCTTTCTTT. Its translation is CASSQGRGISEAFF.

This clonotype showed up just a few times. The J gene is TRBJ2-4, the V gene TRBV12-3 or TRBV12-4; D perhaps matches TRBD1 (5 bases). Trimming pared 5 bases from V and 3 bases from J, leaving 17 bases between. This CDR3 spans 16 amino acids. The chain's CDR3 is CASSPNIQGSKNIQYF. The DNA for the CDR3 is TGTGCCAGCAGTCCTAACATCCAGGGTAGCAAAAACATTCAGTACTTC.

The V and J genes are TRBV7-8 and TRBJ2-1; 7 bases line up with TRBD2. From germline, CDR1 is SGHVS and CDR2 FQNEAQ. This CDR3 region has 17 residues. With 3 bases clipped from V and 10 bases from J, the junction kept 18 bases outside the gene matches. For the CDR3, the DNA is TGTGCCAGCAGCTTGTTTCAATCTGGGACTAAGATCTACGAGCAGTTCTTC. Amino acids: CASSLFQSGTKIYEQFF.

The chain recombines TRBV12-3 or TRBV12-4 with TRBJ2-3, with 10 positions matching TRBD2. The CDR3 loop spans 16 amino acids. V gave up 8 bases and J gave up 6 bases; unmatched junction bases: 14. CDR3 nucleotide sequence: TGTGCCAGCGGGACGAGACTAGCGGGTTCCAAGGATACGCAGTATTTT. Protein product: CASGTRLAGSKDTQYF.

This rearrangement joins TRBV7-6 to TRBJ2-1; 8 bases align to TRBD2. The CDR3 totals 16 residues. V lost 1 base to trimming and J lost 6 bases; unmatched junction nucleotides: 8. Per the germline V gene, CDR1 is SGHVS and CDR2 is FNYEAQ. CDR3 sequence: CASSLVAGGPSNEQFF. CDR3 sequence (DNA): TGTGCCAGCAGCTTAGTGGCGGGGGGTCCGTCCAATGAGCAGTTCTTC.

The chain links TRBV18 to TRBJ2-4; D not certain. The end of the DNA is better explained by TRBJ2-7, so the J call may be wrong. The CDR3 extends over 13 amino acids. CDR1 and CDR2 (germline): KGHSH, LQKENI. The CDR3 nucleotides read TGTGCCAGCTCACCAGAGGCGTTAGGCGAGCAGTACTTC. This encodes CASSPEALGEQYF.

This chain links TRBV6-1 with TRBJ1-2, with a weak D call TRBD1 (6 bases). The CDR3 spans 12 residues. CDR1 MNHNS and CDR2 SASEGT come from the germline V gene. Trimming took off 6 bases at V and 4 bases at J, with 9 bases between the two ends. The DNA for the CDR3 is TGTGCCAGCAGGGTAGGGGGCTATGGCTACACCTTC. This encodes CASRVGGYGYTF.

This chain links TRBV20-1 with TRBJ2-4; D uncertain. The J call may be mistaken, given a closer DNA end match to TRBJ2-7. Germline V CDR1 and CDR2: DFQATT, SNEGSKA (reference sequence). The CDR3 is 13 amino acids. The CDR3 DNA reads as TGCAGTGCTCCAAGCCAACCCCTGGACGAGCAGTACTTC. As protein: CSAPSQPLDEQYF.

This rearrangement joins TRBV9 to TRBJ1-5, with D hard to call. Looked up from germline, CDR1 is SGDLS and CDR2 is YYNGEE. The CDR3 spans 15 residues. V was clipped by 4 bases and J by 0 bases, with 11 bases between them. CDR3 sequence reads: CASSPGPFSNQPQHF. In DNA form, the CDR3 reads TGTGCCAGCAGCCCAGGACCGTTTAGCAATCAGCCCCAGCATTTT.

This rearrangement joins TRBV20-1 to TRBJ2-1; TRBD2 might be the D (6 bases). Germline CDR1 is DFQATT and CDR2 is SNEGSKA (reference sequence). Trimming cost V 5 bases and J 5 bases, with 22 bases left between them. CDR3 size: 16 residues. The CDR3 reads CSARRPVGLQDNEQFF. CDR3 nucleotide sequence: TGCAGTGCTCGCCGGCCCGTGGGACTGCAGGACAATGAGCAGTTCTTC.

This chain joins TRBV4-3 and TRBJ1-5, with D perhaps TRBD1 (5 bases). CDR3 length: 14 residues. Trimming took off 3 bases at V and 3 bases at J, with 9 bases between the two ends. Germline assignment: CDR1 LGHNA and CDR2 YSLEER. The CDR3 DNA reads as TGCGCCAGCAGCCAGGGGGGAATCAATCAGCCCCAGCATTTT. It encodes CASSQGGINQPQHF.